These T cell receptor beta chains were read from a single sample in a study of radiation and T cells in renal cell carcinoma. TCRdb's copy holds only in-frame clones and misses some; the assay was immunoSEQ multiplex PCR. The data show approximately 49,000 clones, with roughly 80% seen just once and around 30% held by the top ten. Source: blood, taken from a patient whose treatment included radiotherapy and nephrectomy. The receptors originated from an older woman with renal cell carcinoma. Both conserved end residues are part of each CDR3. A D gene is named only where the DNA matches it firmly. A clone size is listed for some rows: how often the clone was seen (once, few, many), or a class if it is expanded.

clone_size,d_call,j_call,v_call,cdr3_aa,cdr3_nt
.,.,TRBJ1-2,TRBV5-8,CASSLTGHGYTF,TGTGCCAGCAGCTTGACTGGGCATGGCTACACCTTC
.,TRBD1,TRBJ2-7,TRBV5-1,CASGKGQGFAYEQYF,TGCGCCAGCGGAAAGGGACAGGGATTTGCCTACGAGCAGTACTTC
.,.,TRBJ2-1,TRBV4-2,CASSPGPNEQFF,TGTGCCAGCAGCCCCGGTCCCAATGAGCAGTTCTTC
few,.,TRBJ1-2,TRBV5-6,CASSSAGLPYGYTF,TGTGCCAGCAGCTCCGCGGGCCTTCCCTATGGCTACACCTTC
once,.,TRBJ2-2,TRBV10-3,CAIKPGSPTGELFF,TGTGCCATTAAACCCGGGAGCCCCACCGGGGAGCTGTTTTTT
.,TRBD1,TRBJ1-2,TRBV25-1,CASSSLGGQGFGYTF,TGTGCCAGCAGTTCCCTCGGAGGACAGGGGTTTGGCTACACCTTC
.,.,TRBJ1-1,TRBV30,CAWSVGVNTEAFF,TGTGCCTGGAGTGTGGGAGTGAACACTGAAGCTTTCTTT
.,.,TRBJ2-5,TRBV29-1,CSVEIGETQYF,TGCAGCGTTGAAATAGGCGAGACCCAGTACTTC
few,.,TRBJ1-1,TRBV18,CASSPMDIRGEAFF,TGTGCCAGCTCACCAATGGACATCAGGGGTGAAGCTTTCTTT
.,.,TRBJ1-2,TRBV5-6,CASSTAVNYGYTF,TGTGCCAGCAGCACGGCCGTGAACTATGGCTACACCTTC
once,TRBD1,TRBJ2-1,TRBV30,CAWSGGTGVNNEQFF,TGTGCCTGGAGTGGGGGGACAGGGGTGAACAATGAGCAGTTCTTC
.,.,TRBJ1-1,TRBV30,CAWSEGYRAFF,TGTGCCTGGAGTGAAGGGTATCGGGCTTTCTTT
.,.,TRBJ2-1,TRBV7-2,CASSLEAGRQFF,TGTGCCAGCAGCTTAGAGGCAGGTCGGCAGTTCTTC
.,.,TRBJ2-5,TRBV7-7,CASSVQDKGTQYF,TGTGCCAGCAGCGTTCAAGACAAAGGGACCCAGTACTTC
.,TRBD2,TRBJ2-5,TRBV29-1,CSLWLAGEETQYF,TGCAGCTTGTGGCTAGCGGGAGAAGAGACCCAGTACTTC
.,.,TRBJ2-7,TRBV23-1,CASSQSKARSYEQYF,TGCGCCAGCAGTCAATCGAAGGCACGCTCCTACGAGCAGTACTTC
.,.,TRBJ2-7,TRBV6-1,CASSGGYEQYF,TGTGCCAGCAGTGGGGGTTACGAGCAGTACTTC
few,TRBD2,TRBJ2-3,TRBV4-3,CASSHGPSGSSTDTQYF,TGCGCCAGCAGCCATGGTCCTAGCGGATCTAGCACAGATACGCAGTATTTT
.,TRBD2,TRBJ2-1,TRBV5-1,CASSLAAGDYNEQFF,TGCGCCAGCAGCTTGGCAGCGGGGGACTACAATGAGCAGTTCTTC
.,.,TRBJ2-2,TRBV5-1,CASSPTGAGAGELFF,TGCGCCAGCAGCCCGACAGGGGCGGGAGCCGGGGAGCTGTTTTTT
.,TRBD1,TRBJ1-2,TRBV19,CATRQGINYGYTF,TGTGCCACAAGACAGGGGATTAACTATGGCTACACCTTC
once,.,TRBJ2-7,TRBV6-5,CASSYSNLGAYEQYF,TGTGCCAGCAGTTACTCCAATCTCGGGGCCTACGAGCAGTACTTC